This TCR beta chain appears in the sequencing data of a study of T cells in Graves' hyperthyroidism and ophthalmopathy (dated by TCRdb to between 2018 and 2020). As for the study more broadly: Peripheral blood was sampled at the time of initial diagnosis, prior to any treatment. TCR Vbeta CDR3 sequencing of approximately 140 peripheral blood samples (around 45 ophthalmopathy, under 80 hyperthyroidism and roughly 17 progressor patients) is reported in the paper. Prospective prediction of ophthalmopathy was tested in an independent validation cohort consisting of roughly 20 hyperthyroidism patients and approximately 16 patients who later progressed to ophthalmopathy. In addition, the study compared T-cell repertoires in thyroid tissue and in blood from several Graves' hyperthyroidism patients. To identify distinguishing TCR V-J signatures, a discovery cohort of around 100 patients was used, comprising 43 with Graves' ophthalmopathy and some 60 with stable Graves' hyperthyroidism. The roughly 100 discovery patients were randomly divided into training and test sets at a 7:3 ratio. Once sampling was done, hyperthyroidism patients were given methimazole at a starting dose of 30 mg daily, whereas ophthalmopathy patients were given high-dose intravenous methylprednisolone.

V is reduced by 1 base and J by 7 bases, leaving a spacing of 8 bases between them. The CDR3 holds 12 amino acids from the cysteine to the phenylalanine. Just the 36-base CDR3 DNA is kept, in frame starting at base 1. The germline V gene (reference sequence) sets CDR1 to SGHAT and CDR2 to FQDESV. Points the paper makes about the study in general: Sample size was not statistically predetermined, and blinding of investigators to group allocation was not performed. In validation, the model predicted progression to ophthalmopathy a median of roughly six months before onset, with about 64% sensitivity and roughly 72% specificity. Blood samples also contained most of the expanded thyroid clonotypes (frequency above 0.001), which suggests that blood repertoires may reflect thyroid immune responses. In cross-validation, a model built on a 13 V-J signature told ophthalmopathy apart from stable hyperthyroidism with approximately 90% sensitivity and roughly 83% specificity, and in testing the same model reached 80%/75%.

TCR beta CDR3 regions were amplified from RNA transcripts. For the first round of RT-PCR on the TCR CDR3, the HTBI primer set was used together with the Qiagen OneStep RT-PCR kit. A second multiplex PCR round built the libraries, followed by size selection and purification. Sequencing of the libraries was done on an Illumina HiSeq2000 using paired-end 100 bp reads. For the original study's pipeline: SOAPnuke was used to process the raw data, throwing out any read that contained adapters or uncalled bases, had a mean Phred below 15, or lacked an exact constant-primer or identifier match. High-quality paired reads were merged using COPE v1.2.5, and each unique nucleotide sequence was defined as a clonotype. Clonotypes were aligned to IMGT TRBV, TRBD and TRBJ reference segments using MiTCR v1.1. The analysis included only V-J combinations with a frequency above 0.0001, which together covered approximately 99% of the repertoires. A TCS score was defined as the ratio between F50 (clonal expansion) and ExV (chaos), using BLOSUM62-based TCRdist between CDR3 peptides within each V-J. Welch's t-statistics and random forest reduced 500 to 650 V-J features to fewer than 15, which were used in a naive Bayes classifier (R e1071). The similarity between thyroid and blood repertoires was quantified using the Morisita-Horn index. TCRdb took the public reads, trimmed them with fastp at Q25, ran MiXCR for clone calling and kept in-frame beta chains. All rows with the same CDR3 protein become a single entry with the most common DNA and genes. It is TCRdb's table, rather than the study itself, that gives the V and J calls and clone size. This sample comprises roughly 560,000 distinct CDR3 sequences, over 12% of them detected only once. The top ten hold around 4.1% of the sample.

This clonotype was recorded at least ten times. The specificity of this receptor is unknown. Base qualities are not at hand, and no much larger clone is one base apart. Ophthalmopathy patients had moderately to severely active disease, Clinical Activity Score of at least 3, NOSPECS grade of at least 4, and duration under 3 months. Patients with uncontrolled infections, other autoimmune diseases, pregnancy or lactation were excluded. Clinical symptoms, serum thyroxine and TRAb, thyroid ultrasound, and orbital computed tomography formed the basis for the diagnoses. PBMCs were separated from roughly 10 ml of fresh peripheral blood using Ficoll-Paque density gradient centrifugation. Trizol reagent was used to extract total RNA, and RNA quality was then checked on an Agilent 2100 Bioanalyzer.

What was sequenced was blood. The receptor chain draws on TRBV11-1 and TRBJ2-7, with the D gene uncertain. This receptor was obtained from a woman between 35 and 50 years old with Graves' ophthalmopathy. The CDR3 protein: CASSLVSDEQYF. The nucleotides read TGTGCCAGCAGCTTAGTTAGTGATGAGCAGTACTTC.